This T cell receptor beta chain originates from a study of Graves' ophthalmopathy and Graves' hyperthyroidism. Trimming cost V 1 base and J 11 bases, with 6 bases left between them. CDR3 length: 11 residues. Per the germline V gene, CDR1 is SGHTA and CDR2 is FQGNSA. Ophthalmopathy donors showed moderate-to-severe activity, CAS ≥3, NOSPECS ≥4 and a duration under 3 months. Clinical symptoms and serum thyroxine were used for diagnosis; TRAb, thyroid ultrasound and orbital computed tomography were also relied on. The authors used Ficoll-Paque density gradient centrifugation to separate PBMCs. The input was approximately 10 ml of fresh peripheral blood. RNA transcripts provided the template for amplifying TCR beta CDR3 regions. RT-PCR with HTBI primers came first, then second-round multiplex PCR. TCRdb passed the multiplex PCR reads through MiXCR, listing each CDR3 protein once. The data show over 200,000 distinct CDR3 sequences, 29% seen once.

The gene calls are TRBV7-2 and TRBJ1-5; no clear D. The sample was peripheral blood. This receptor was taken from a man aged 45-65 years with Graves' ophthalmopathy. CDR3 DNA sequence: TGTGCCAGCAGCTTAGGCCTTGCCCAGCATTTT. Its translation is CASSLGLAQHF.